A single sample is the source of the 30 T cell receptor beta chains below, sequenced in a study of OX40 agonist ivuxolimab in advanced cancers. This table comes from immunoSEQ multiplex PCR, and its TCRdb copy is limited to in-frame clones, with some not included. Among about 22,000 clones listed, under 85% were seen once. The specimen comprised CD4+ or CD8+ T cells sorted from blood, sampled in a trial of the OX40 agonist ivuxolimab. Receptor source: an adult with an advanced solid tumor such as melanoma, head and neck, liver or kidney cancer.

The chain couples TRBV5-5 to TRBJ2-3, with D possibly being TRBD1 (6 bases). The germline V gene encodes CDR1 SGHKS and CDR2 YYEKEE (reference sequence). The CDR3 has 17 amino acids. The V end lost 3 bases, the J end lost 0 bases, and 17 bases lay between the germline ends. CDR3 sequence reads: CASSWATGPTSTDTQYF. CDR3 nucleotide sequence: TGTGCCAGCAGCTGGGCTACAGGGCCCACTAGCACAGATACGCAGTATTTT.

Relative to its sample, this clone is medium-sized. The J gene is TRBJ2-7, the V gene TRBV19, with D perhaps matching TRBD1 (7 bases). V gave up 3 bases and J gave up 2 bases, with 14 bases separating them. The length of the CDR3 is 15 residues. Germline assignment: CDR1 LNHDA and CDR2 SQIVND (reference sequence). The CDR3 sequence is CASSIGGGPTYEQYF. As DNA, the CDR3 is TGTGCCAGTAGTATCGGAGGGGGCCCTACCTACGAGCAGTACTTC.

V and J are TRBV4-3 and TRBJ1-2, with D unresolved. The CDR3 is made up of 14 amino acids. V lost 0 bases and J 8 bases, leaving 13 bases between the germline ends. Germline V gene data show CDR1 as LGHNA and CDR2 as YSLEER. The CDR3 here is CASSQDRALGGYTF. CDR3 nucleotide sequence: TGCGCCAGCAGCCAAGATCGGGCCTTAGGGGGCTACACCTTC.

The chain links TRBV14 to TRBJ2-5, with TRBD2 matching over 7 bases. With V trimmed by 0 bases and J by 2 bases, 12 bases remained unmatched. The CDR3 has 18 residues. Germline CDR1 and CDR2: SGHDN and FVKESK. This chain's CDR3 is CASSQDPNSGSPQETQYF. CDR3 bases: TGTGCCAGCAGCCAAGATCCTAATAGCGGGTCCCCACAAGAGACCCAGTACTTC.

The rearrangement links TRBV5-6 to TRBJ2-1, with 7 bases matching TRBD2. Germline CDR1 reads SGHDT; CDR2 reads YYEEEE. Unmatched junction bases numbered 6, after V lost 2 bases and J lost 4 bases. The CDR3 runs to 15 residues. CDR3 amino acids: CASSFGKAGYNEQFF. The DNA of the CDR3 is TGTGCCAGCAGCTTCGGTAAAGCGGGGTACAATGAGCAGTTCTTC.

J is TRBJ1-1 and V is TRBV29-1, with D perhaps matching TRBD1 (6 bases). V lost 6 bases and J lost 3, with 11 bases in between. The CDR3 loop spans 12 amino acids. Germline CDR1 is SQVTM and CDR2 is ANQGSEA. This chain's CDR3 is CSVRGGYTEAFF. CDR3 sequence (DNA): TGCAGCGTCAGAGGGGGGTACACTGAAGCTTTCTTT. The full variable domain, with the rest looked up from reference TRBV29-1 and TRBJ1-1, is SAVISQKPSRDICQRGTSLTIQCQVDSQVTMMFWYRQQPGQSLTLIATANQGSEATYESGFVIDKFPISRPNLTFSTLTVSNMSPEDSSIYLCSVRGGYTEAFFGQGTRLTVV.

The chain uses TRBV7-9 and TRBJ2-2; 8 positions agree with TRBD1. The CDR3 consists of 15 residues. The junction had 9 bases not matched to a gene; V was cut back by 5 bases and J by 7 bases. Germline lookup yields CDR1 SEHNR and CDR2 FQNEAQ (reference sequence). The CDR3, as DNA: TGTGCCAGCAGCCCGGACAGGGAGGCGTTCGGGGAGCTGTTTTTT. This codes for CASSPDREAFGELFF.

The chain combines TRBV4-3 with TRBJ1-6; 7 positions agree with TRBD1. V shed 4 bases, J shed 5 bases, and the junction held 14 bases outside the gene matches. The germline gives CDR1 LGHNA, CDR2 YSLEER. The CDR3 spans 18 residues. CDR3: CASSPQGREGANNSPLHF. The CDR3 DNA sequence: TGCGCCAGCAGCCCCCAAGGTCGAGAGGGGGCGAATAATTCACCCCTCCACTTT.

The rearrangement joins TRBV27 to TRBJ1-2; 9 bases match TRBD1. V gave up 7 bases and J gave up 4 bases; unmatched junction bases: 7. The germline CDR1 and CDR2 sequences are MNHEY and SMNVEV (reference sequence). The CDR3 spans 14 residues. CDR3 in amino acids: CASTPTGGGYGYTF. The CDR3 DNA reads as TGTGCCAGCACCCCGACAGGGGGGGGCTATGGCTACACCTTC.

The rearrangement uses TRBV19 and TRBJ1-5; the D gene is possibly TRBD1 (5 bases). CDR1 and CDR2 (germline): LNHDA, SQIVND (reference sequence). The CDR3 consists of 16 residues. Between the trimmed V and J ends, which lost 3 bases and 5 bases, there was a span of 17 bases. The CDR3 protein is CASSIYLGDWDQPQHF. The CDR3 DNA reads TGTGCCAGTAGTATTTATCTAGGGGACTGGGATCAGCCCCAGCATTTT.

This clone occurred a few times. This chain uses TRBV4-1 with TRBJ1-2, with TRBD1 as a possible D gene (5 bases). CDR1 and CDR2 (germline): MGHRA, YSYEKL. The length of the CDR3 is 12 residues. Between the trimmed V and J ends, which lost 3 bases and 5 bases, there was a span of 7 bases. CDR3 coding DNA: TGCGCCAGCAGCCAGGACACGTATGGCTACACCTTC. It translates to CASSQDTYGYTF.

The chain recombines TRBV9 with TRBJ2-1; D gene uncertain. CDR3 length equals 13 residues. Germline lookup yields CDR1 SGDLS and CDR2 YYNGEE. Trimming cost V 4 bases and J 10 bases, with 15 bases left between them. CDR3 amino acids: CASSPAPGGEQFF. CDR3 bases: TGTGCCAGCAGCCCCGCGCCGGGTGGAGAGCAGTTCTTC.

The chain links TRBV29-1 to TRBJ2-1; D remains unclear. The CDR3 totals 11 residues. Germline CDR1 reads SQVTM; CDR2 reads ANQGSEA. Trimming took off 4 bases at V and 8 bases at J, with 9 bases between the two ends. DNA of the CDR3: TGCAGCGTTGTACCGTCCCATGAGCAGTTCTTC. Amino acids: CSVVPSHEQFF.

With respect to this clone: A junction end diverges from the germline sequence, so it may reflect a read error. CDR3 sequence reads: CATETGPEAFF. In nucleotides, the CDR3 is TGTGCCACCGAAACGGGACCTGAGGCTTTCTTT. The chain combines TRBV25-1 with TRBJ1-1; D may be TRBD1 (5 bases). Germline CDR1 is MGHDK and CDR2 is SYGVNS. The CDR3 contains 11 residues.

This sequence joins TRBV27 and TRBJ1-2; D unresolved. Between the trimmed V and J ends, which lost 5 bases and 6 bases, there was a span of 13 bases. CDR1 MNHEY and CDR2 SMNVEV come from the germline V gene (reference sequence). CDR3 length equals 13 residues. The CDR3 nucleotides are TGTGCCAGCAGTCCAATCGCGGCGCATGGCTACACCTTC. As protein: CASSPIAAHGYTF.

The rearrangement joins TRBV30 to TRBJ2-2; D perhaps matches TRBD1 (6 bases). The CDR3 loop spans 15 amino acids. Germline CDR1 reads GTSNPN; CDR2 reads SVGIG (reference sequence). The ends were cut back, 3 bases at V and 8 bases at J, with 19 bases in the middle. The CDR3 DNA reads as TGTGCCTGGAGCCTAACTTACAGGGCCCCGGGGGAGCTGTTTTTT. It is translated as CAWSLTYRAPGELFF.

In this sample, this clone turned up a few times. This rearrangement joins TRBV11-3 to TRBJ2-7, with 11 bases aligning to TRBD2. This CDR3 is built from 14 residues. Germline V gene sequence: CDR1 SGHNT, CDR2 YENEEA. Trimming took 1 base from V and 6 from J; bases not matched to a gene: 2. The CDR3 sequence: CASSLALAGAEQYF. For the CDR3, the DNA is TGTGCCAGCAGCTTAGCACTAGCGGGGGCCGAGCAGTACTTC.

The CDR3 spells CASSLLWGSNTEAFF. In DNA form, the CDR3 reads TGTGCCAGTAGTCTTCTTTGGGGGTCGAACACTGAAGCTTTCTTT. The chain is built from TRBV19 and TRBJ1-1, with D possibly being TRBD1 (5 bases). From germline, CDR1 is LNHDA and CDR2 SQIVND (reference sequence). The CDR3 length is 15 residues. The V and J ends lost 5 bases and 1 base respectively, with 14 bases between them.

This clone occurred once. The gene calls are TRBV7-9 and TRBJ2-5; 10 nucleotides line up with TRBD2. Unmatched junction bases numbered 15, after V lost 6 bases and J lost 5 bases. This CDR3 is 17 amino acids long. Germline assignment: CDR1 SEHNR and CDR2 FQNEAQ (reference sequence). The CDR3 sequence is CASSSSASGGRQETQYF. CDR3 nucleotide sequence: TGTGCCAGCAGTTCCAGCGCTAGCGGGGGTCGACAGGAGACCCAGTACTTC.

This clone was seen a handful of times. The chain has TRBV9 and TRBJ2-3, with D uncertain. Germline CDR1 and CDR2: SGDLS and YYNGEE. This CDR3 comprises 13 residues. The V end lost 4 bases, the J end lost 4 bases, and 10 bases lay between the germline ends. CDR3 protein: CASSLGGADTQYF. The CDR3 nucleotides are TGTGCCAGCAGCCTGGGTGGGGCAGATACGCAGTATTTT.

CDR3 amino acids: CAITTTTGASLSYEQYF. The DNA for the CDR3 is TGTGCCATCACGACTACTACTGGGGCCTCCCTCTCCTACGAGCAGTACTTC. The V call is TRBV2, the J call TRBJ2-5; D may correspond to TRBD1 or TRBD2 (5 bases each). Gene TRBJ2-7 matches the end of the DNA better, so the J call may be wrong. This CDR3 region has 17 residues. Germline CDR1 and CDR2: SNHLY and FYNNEI.

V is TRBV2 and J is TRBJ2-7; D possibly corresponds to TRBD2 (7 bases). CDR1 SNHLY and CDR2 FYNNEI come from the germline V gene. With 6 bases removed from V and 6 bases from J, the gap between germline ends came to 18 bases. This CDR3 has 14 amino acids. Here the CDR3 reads CASSPRGGGLEQYF. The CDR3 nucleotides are TGTGCCAGCAGCCCCCGTGGGGGGGGGCTCGAGCAGTACTTC. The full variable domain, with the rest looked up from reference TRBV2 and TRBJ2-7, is EPEVTQTPSHQVTQMGQEVILRCVPISNHLYFYWYRQILGQKVEFLVSFYNNEISEKSEIFDDQFSVERPDGSNFTLKIRSTKLEDSAMYFCASSPRGGGLEQYFGPGTRLTVT.

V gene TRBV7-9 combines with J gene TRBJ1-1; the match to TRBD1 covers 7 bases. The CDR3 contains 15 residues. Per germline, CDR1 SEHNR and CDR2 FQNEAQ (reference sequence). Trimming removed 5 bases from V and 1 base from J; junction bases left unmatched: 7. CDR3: CASSTDRDSNTEAFF. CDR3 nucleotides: TGTGCCAGCAGCACCGACAGGGATTCGAACACTGAAGCTTTCTTT.

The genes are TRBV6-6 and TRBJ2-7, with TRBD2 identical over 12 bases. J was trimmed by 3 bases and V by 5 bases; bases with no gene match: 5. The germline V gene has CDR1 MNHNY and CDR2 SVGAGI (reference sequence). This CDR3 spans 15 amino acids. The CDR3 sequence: CASSPTSGGYYEQYF. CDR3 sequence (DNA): TGTGCCAGCAGTCCCACTAGCGGGGGGTACTACGAGCAGTACTTC.

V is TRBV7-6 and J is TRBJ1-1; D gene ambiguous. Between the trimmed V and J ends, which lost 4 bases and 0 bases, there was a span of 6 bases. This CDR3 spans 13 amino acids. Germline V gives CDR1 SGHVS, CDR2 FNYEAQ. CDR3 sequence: CASSSIMNTEAFF. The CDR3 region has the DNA TGTGCCAGCAGCTCTATTATGAACACTGAAGCTTTCTTT.

As DNA, the CDR3 is TGCGCCAGCAGCGGTGATATGAACACTGAAGCTTTCTTT. It encodes CASSGDMNTEAFF. V usage is TRBV5-1 and J usage is TRBJ1-1; D uncertain. V gave up 4 bases and J gave up 0 bases, with 7 bases separating them. This CDR3 has 13 amino acids. Per the germline V gene, CDR1 is SGHRS and CDR2 is YFSETQ.

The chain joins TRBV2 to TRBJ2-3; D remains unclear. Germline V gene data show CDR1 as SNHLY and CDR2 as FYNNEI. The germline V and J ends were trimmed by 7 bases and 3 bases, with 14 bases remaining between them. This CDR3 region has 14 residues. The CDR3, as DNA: TGTGCCAGCATGGGAAAACGAGGTACAGATACGCAGTATTTT. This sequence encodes CASMGKRGTDTQYF.

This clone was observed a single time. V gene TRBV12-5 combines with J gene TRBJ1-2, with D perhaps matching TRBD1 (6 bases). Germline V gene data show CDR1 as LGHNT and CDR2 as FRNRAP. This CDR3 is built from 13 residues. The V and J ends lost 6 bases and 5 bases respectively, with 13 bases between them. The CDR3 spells CASGDDRSYGYTF. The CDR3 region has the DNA TGTGCTAGTGGCGACGACAGGAGTTATGGCTACACCTTC.

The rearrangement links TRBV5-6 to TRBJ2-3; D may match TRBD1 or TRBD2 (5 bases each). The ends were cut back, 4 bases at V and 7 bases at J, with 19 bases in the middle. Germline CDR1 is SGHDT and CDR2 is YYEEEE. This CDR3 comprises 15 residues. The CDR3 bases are TGTGCCAGCAGCGAATGGGACGGACGGAGGAATACGCAGTATTTT. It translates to CASSEWDGRRNTQYF.

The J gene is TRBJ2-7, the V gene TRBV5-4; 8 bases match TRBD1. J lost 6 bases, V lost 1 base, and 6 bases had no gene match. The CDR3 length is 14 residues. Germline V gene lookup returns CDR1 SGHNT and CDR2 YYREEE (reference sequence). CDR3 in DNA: TGTGCCAGCAGCTTGAATCAGGGGGCGGTCGAGCAGTACTTC. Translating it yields CASSLNQGAVEQYF.